Listed below are T cell receptor beta chains from one sample, sequenced in a study of siplizumab effects on memory and regulatory T cells. TCRdb's table, derived via immunoSEQ multiplex PCR, lists solely in-frame clones and lacks some. The profile shows approximately 46,000 clones, over 90% of them singletons. The sequencing sample was made of CD8+ T cells sorted from blood. Source of these receptors: a human donor in good health. The CDR3 runs from the conserved cysteine through the conserved F or W. The D gene is left open where the match is weak. Clone size appears in some rows only: once, few, many, or a class for an expanded clone.

d_call j_call clone_size v_call cdr3_aa cdr3_nt
TRBD1 TRBJ2-7 - TRBV6-1 CASSRTGWNEQYF TGTGCCAGCAGTCGGACAGGGTGGAACGAGCAGTACTTC
TRBD1 TRBJ1-1 - TRBV28 CASSLYTGGREAFF TGTGCCAGCAGTTTATATACAGGGGGCCGTGAAGCTTTCTTT
TRBD1 TRBJ1-2 - TRBV28 CASSAPYTTGFGGYTF TGTGCCAGCAGTGCTCCGTACACGACAGGGTTTGGTGGCTACACCTTC
TRBD1 TRBJ1-2 - TRBV9 CASSVSQGGEENYGYTF TGTGCCAGCAGCGTATCCCAGGGGGGGGAGGAGAACTATGGCTACACCTTC
- TRBJ2-2 - TRBV15 CATSRVAGELFF TGTGCCACCAGCAGAGTGGCCGGGGAGCTGTTTTTT
TRBD1 TRBJ1-3 - TRBV10-3 CATGDSGNTIYF TGTGCCACAGGGGACAGCGGAAACACCATATATTTT
- TRBJ2-1 - TRBV7-8 CASSLSASSYNEQFF TGTGCCAGCAGCTTGAGCGCAAGCTCCTACAATGAGCAGTTCTTC
- TRBJ2-7 - TRBV11-2 CASSPLPAGDTDEQYF TGTGCCAGCAGCCCCCTCCCCGCAGGGGACACGGACGAGCAGTACTTC
- TRBJ1-1 - TRBV28 CASTVSGIGTEAFF TGTGCCAGCACCGTATCCGGGATCGGTACTGAAGCTTTCTTT
TRBD1 TRBJ2-4 - TRBV16 CASSRGSNRGLLENIQYF TGTGCCAGCAGCCGGGGGTCAAACAGGGGGCTTTTGGAAAACATTCAGTACTTC
- TRBJ1-4 - TRBV4-1 CASSLRATNEKLFF TGCGCCAGCAGCCTCCGGGCAACTAATGAAAAACTGTTTTTT
TRBD1 TRBJ2-1 - TRBV9 CASSVRPGQGNNEQFF TGTGCCAGCAGCGTAAGGCCGGGACAGGGTAACAATGAGCAGTTCTTC
- TRBJ2-3 - TRBV29-1 CSETGIGTDTQYF TGCAGCGAGACAGGAATTGGCACAGATACGCAGTATTTT
TRBD2 TRBJ2-7 once TRBV27 CASSPTTSGNYEQYF TGTGCCAGCAGTCCCACGACTAGCGGGAATTACGAGCAGTACTTC
- TRBJ1-1 medium-sized TRBV27 CASRYQGLGEAFF TGTGCCAGCAGATATCAGGGATTGGGTGAAGCTTTCTTT
TRBD2 TRBJ2-2 - TRBV2 CASSDPGTSGGNTGELFF TGTGCCAGCAGTGACCCGGGGACTAGCGGGGGGAACACCGGGGAGCTGTTTTTT
- TRBJ2-7 - TRBV7-9 CASSLVGGSYEQYF TGTGCCAGCAGCTTGGTCGGCGGCTCCTACGAGCAGTACTTC
- TRBJ1-1 - TRBV10-3 CAIRDAGTLEAFF TGTGCCATCAGGGACGCCGGGACACTCGAAGCTTTCTTT
- TRBJ1-1 - TRBV29-1 CSVLGSSNTEAFF TGCAGCGTGCTGGGCAGCTCGAACACTGAAGCTTTCTTT
TRBD1 TRBJ2-3 - TRBV9 CASSATGWTDTQYF TGTGCCAGCAGCGCGACAGGGTGGACAGATACGCAGTATTTT
- TRBJ2-5 - TRBV15 CATSGLNRGTVETQYF TGTGCCACCAGCGGATTGAATCGCGGGACGGTGGAGACCCAGTACTTC
- TRBJ2-7 - TRBV30 CAWSVNSLGEQYF TGTGCCTGGAGTGTAAACTCACTCGGGGAGCAGTACTTC
- TRBJ1-2 - TRBV19 CATEFAGGRGYGYTF TGTGCCACCGAATTTGCGGGGGGAAGGGGCTATGGCTACACCTTC
TRBD1 TRBJ2-7 - TRBV5-1 CASSLQTGGYEQYF TGCGCCAGCAGCCTACAGACAGGGGGATACGAGCAGTACTTC
- TRBJ2-1 once TRBV28 CASRGTGSLNNEQFF TGTGCCAGCAGGGGAACAGGGAGCCTTAACAATGAGCAGTTCTTC
- TRBJ2-1 - TRBV27 CASSRDHYNEQFF TGTGCCAGCAGTAGGGACCACTACAATGAGCAGTTCTTC
- TRBJ2-7 - TRBV11-2 CASNPLTEGEQYF TGTGCCAGCAACCCACTGACGGAGGGGGAGCAGTACTTC
- TRBJ2-3 once TRBV19 CASNPSLTGRSDTQYF TGTGCCAGTAACCCCAGTTTGACAGGACGCTCAGATACGCAGTATTTT
TRBD1 TRBJ1-5 - TRBV7-3 CASSPKGPTGTLNQPQHF TGTGCCAGCAGCCCGAAAGGCCCGACAGGGACCCTCAATCAGCCCCAGCATTTT
- TRBJ2-1 few TRBV6-5 CASSYSSVQGQFF TGTGCCAGCAGTTACTCTTCTGTGCAGGGGCAGTTCTTC
TRBD2 TRBJ2-2 - TRBV19 CASSWTSWDTGELFF TGTGCCAGTAGTTGGACTAGCTGGGACACCGGGGAGCTGTTTTTT
- TRBJ1-1 once TRBV7-9 CASSPAGASGNTEAFF TGTGCCAGCAGCCCCGCGGGCGCCTCAGGCAACACTGAAGCTTTCTTT
TRBD1 TRBJ2-7 - TRBV27 CASSLTLQGAYEQYF TGTGCCAGCAGTTTAACTCTACAGGGGGCGTACGAGCAGTACTTC
- TRBJ2-7 - TRBV5-6 CASSPGDLEQYF TGTGCCAGCAGCCCCGGGGATCTGGAGCAGTACTTC
- TRBJ2-5 - TRBV25-1 CASNEFGTQEAQYF TGTGCCAGCAACGAATTCGGCACACAAGAGGCCCAGTACTTC
- TRBJ2-7 - TRBV15 CATRGASSSYEQYF TGTGCCACCCGAGGAGCCAGCAGCTCCTACGAGCAGTACTTC
- TRBJ1-1 once TRBV5-5 CASSFWSTEAFF TGTGCCAGCAGCTTCTGGTCCACTGAAGCTTTCTTT